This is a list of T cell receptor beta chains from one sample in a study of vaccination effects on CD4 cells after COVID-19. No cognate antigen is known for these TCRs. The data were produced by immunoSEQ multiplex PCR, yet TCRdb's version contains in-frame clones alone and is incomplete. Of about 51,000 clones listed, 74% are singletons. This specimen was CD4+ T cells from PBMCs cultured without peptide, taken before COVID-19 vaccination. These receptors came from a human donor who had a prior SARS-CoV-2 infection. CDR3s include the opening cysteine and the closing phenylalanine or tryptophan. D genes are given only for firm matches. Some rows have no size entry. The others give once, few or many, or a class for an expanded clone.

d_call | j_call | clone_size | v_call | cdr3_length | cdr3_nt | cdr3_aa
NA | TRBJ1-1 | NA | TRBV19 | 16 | TGTGCCAGTAGTATAGTGACAGCCAAATGGAACACTGAAGCTTTCTTT | CASSIVTAKWNTEAFF
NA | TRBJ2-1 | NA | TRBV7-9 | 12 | TGTGCCAGCAGCCAGAAAGGCAATGAGCAGTTCTTC | CASSQKGNEQFF
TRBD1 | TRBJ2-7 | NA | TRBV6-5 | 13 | TGTGCCAGCAGAGGGGACAGGGCTGCCGAGCAGTACTTC | CASRGDRAAEQYF
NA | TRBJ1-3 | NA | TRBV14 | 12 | TGTGCCAGCAGCCAAGATCTACGCACCATATATTTT | CASSQDLRTIYF
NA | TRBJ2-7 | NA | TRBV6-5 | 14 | TGTGCCAGCCGGGGGCGGGATTACTCCTACGAGCAGTACTTC | CASRGRDYSYEQYF
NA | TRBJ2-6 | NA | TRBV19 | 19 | TGTGCCAGTAGTATAGATTCCGCAGGGGGAGGGTCTGGGGCCAACGTCCTGACTTTC | CASSIDSAGGGSGANVLTF
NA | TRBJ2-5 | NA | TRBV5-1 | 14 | TGCGCCAGCAGCTTGGGCGAGGTTTCCGAGACCCAGTACTTC | CASSLGEVSETQYF
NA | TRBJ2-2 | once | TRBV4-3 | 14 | TGCGCCAGCAGCCCAGTCGGGGGCACCGGGGAGCTGTTTTTT | CASSPVGGTGELFF
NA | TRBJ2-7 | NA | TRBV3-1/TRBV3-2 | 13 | TGTGCCAGCAGCCAAGACATCGAGCGCGAGCAGTACTTC | CASSQDIEREQYF
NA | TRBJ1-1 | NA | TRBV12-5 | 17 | TGTGCTAGTGGTTTGGTAGTCAGTATTGACATGAACACTGAAGCTTTCTTT | CASGLVVSIDMNTEAFF
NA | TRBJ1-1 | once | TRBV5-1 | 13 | TGCGCCAGCAGCTTATCCAGGAGCACTGAAGCTTTCTTT | CASSLSRSTEAFF
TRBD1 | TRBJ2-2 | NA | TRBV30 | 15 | TGTGCCTGGAGTGCCTCGGGACAGGTGACCGGGGAGCTGTTTTTT | CAWSASGQVTGELFF
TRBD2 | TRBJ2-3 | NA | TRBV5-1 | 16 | TGCGCCAGCAGCAAAGGGACTAGCGGGAGTGCCGATACGCAGTATTTT | CASSKGTSGSADTQYF
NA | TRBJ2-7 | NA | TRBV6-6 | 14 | TGTGCCAGCAGTTTCCCTACTAGCACCTACGAGCAGTACTTC | CASSFPTSTYEQYF
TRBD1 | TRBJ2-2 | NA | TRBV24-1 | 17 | TGTGCCACCAGTGATGCCGGGACAGGGGGCTTGACCGGGGAGCTGTTTTTT | CATSDAGTGGLTGELFF